Below, 5 T cell receptor beta chains from the same sample are listed, as sequenced in a study of cytomegalovirus exposure and HLA in healthy donors. 60 Vbeta and 13 Jbeta primers were used in PCR. Method: immunoSEQ multiplex PCR; TCRdb's copy keeps in-frame clones and lacks some. The sample yields around 150,000 clones, just under 65% seen once. Sequenced material: PBMCs. The source of these receptors is a woman aged 55 to 70 in good health and CMV-seropositive.

This clone was detected only a few times. The CDR3 region is CSVRMVAGTGGNEQFF. The CDR3 nucleotides are TGCAGCGTTCGTATGGTGGCAGGGACAGGGGGCAATGAGCAGTTCTTC. V gene TRBV29-1 combines with J gene TRBJ2-1, with 11 nucleotides matching TRBD1. CDR1 and CDR2 (germline): SQVTM, ANQGSEA. Trimming took 5 bases from V and 6 from J; bases not matched to a gene: 12. The CDR3 loop spans 16 amino acids.

V gene TRBV19 combines with J gene TRBJ1-5; D is ambiguous. The CDR3 has 12 residues. Between the trimmed V and J ends, which lost 7 bases and 7 bases, there was a span of 11 bases. Per germline, CDR1 LNHDA and CDR2 SQIVND (reference sequence). CDR3 sequence reads: CASNTAGQPQHF. The CDR3 DNA is TGTGCCAGTAATACAGCGGGCCAGCCCCAGCATTTT.

This clone was picked up a small number of times. The J gene is TRBJ1-1, the V gene TRBV25-1, with D maybe TRBD1 (5 bases). V was trimmed by 10 bases and J by 7 bases, leaving 16 bases between them. Per the germline V gene, CDR1 is MGHDK and CDR2 is SYGVNS. The CDR3 consists of 12 residues. CDR3 DNA: TGTGCCACCCGGGAGGGGAAGGATGAAGCTTTCTTT. This sequence encodes CATREGKDEAFF.

The chain joins TRBV6-1 to TRBJ1-2; maybe TRBD1 (6 bases). Trimming pared 7 bases from V and 1 base from J, leaving 13 bases between. Looked up from germline, CDR1 is MNHNS and CDR2 is SASEGT. CDR3 length: 14 residues. CDR3 coding DNA: TGTGCCAGCACCGGACAGTTACTTAACTATGGCTACACCTTC. Translating gives CASTGQLLNYGYTF.

CDR3 DNA sequence: TGCGCCAGCAGCCAAGCTCCGCCCGCGGGAGAGGTAGATACGCAGTATTTT. Translated: CASSQAPPAGEVDTQYF. The chain recombines TRBV4-3 with TRBJ2-3; 7 bases match TRBD2. The CDR3 consists of 17 residues. Germline lookup yields CDR1 LGHNA and CDR2 YSLEER. V trimming: 1 base; J trimming: 5 bases; junction bases outside the gene matches: 12.